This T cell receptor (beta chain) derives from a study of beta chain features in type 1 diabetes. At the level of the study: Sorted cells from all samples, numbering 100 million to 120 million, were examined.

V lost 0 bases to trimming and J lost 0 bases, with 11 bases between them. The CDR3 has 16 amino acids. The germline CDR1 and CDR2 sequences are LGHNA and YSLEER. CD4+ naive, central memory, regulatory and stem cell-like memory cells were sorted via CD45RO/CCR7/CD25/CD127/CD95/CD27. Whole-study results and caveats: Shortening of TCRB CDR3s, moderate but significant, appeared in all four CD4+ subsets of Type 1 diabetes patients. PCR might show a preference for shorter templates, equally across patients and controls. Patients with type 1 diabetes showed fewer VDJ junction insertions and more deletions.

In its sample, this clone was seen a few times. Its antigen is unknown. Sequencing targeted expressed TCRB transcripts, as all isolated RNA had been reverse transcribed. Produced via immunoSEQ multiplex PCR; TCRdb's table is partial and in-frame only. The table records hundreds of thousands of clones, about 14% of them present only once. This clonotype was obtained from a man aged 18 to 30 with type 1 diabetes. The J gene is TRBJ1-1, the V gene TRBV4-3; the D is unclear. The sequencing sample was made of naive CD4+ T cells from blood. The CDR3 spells CASSQEPQPMNTEAFF. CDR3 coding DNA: TGCGCCAGCAGCCAAGAACCACAGCCCATGAACACTGAAGCTTTCTTT.